The following is a TCR beta chain sequence with its context. Its target is not known. These data originate in a study of T cells in Graves' hyperthyroidism and ophthalmopathy. RNA transcripts provided the source from which TCR beta CDR3 regions were amplified. The HTBI primer set was used in a first-round RT-PCR of the TCR CDR3. TCRdb recomputed calls from the multiplex PCR reads with MiXCR, one row per CDR3 protein. The table shows about 710,000 distinct CDR3 sequences, with roughly 17% occurring only once. Stable Graves' hyperthyroidism denoted no ophthalmopathy progression over 18 months. The study, taken as a whole, reports: For ophthalmopathy, model prediction preceded onset by a median 6.5 months. Expanded thyroid clonotypes (above 0.001) were mostly also found in blood.

The CDR3 is 12 amino acids. Germline CDR1 and CDR2: LNHDA and SQIVND (reference sequence). The J segment lost 6 bases and the V segment lost 10 bases, leaving 6 bases of the junction unmatched. The chain uses TRBV19 and TRBJ2-7; 10 nucleotides align to TRBD1. This clonotype originated in a man aged 18 to 29 with Graves' hyperthyroidism. Sequencing was carried out using blood. The CDR3 spells CATGTGALEQYF. CDR3 DNA: TGTGCCACCGGGACAGGGGCTCTCGAGCAGTACTTC.